The rows below give T cell receptor beta chains drawn from one sample of a study of shared clonotypes between healthy human individuals. Sequencing was performed with immunoSEQ multiplex PCR; in TCRdb, only in-frame clones are kept and a portion is missing. The data show about 1.5 million clones, 95% to 99% seen once. The sample comprised naive CD4+ T cells sorted from blood. These receptors all come from a man aged 25 to 40 in good health. Both conserved end residues are part of each CDR3. D genes are given only for firm matches. Clone size appears in some rows only: once, few, many, or a class for an expanded clone.

J: TRBJ2-3
V: TRBV18
D: -
size: -
length: 11
CDR3: CASSPKDTQYF
DNA: TGTGCCAGCTCACCTAAAGATACGCAGTATTTT

J: TRBJ2-5
V: TRBV20-1
D: -
size: -
length: 10
CDR3: CSASLETQYF
DNA: TGCAGTGCTAGTCTAGAGACCCAGTACTTC

J: TRBJ2-1
V: TRBV11-3
D: -
size: many
length: 15
CDR3: CASSLPPAGVNEQFF
DNA: TGTGCCAGCAGCTTACCGCCAGCGGGTGTCAATGAGCAGTTCTTC

J: TRBJ1-1
V: TRBV25-1
D: -
size: -
length: 15
CDR3: CASSAPARGDTEAFF
DNA: TGTGCCAGCAGTGCCCCAGCCCGAGGCGACACTGAAGCTTTCTTT

J: TRBJ2-3
V: TRBV5-6
D: -
size: -
length: 14
CDR3: CASSLGGGTDTQYF
DNA: TGTGCCAGCAGCTTAGGGGGAGGCACAGATACGCAGTATTTT

J: TRBJ2-2
V: TRBV11-3
D: TRBD2
size: -
length: 16
CDR3: CASSLGLADNTGELFF
DNA: TGTGCCAGCAGCTTAGGACTAGCCGATAACACCGGGGAGCTGTTTTTT

J: TRBJ2-7
V: TRBV5-1
D: -
size: -
length: 15
CDR3: CASSLGGRVEDEQYF
DNA: TGCGCCAGCAGCTTGGGCGGCAGGGTGGAAGACGAGCAGTACTTC

J: TRBJ1-5
V: TRBV7-8
D: TRBD1
size: -
length: 15
CDR3: CASSLGQGPNQPQHF
DNA: TGTGCCAGCAGCTTGGGACAGGGGCCGAATCAGCCCCAGCATTTT

J: TRBJ2-7
V: TRBV7-1
D: TRBD2
size: -
length: 16
CDR3: CASSQSGGGFPYEQYF
DNA: TGTGCCAGCTCACAAAGCGGGGGAGGGTTCCCCTACGAGCAGTACTTC

J: TRBJ2-7
V: TRBV2
D: TRBD2
size: once
length: 12
CDR3: CASKAGGPEQYF
DNA: TGTGCCAGCAAGGCGGGAGGGCCAGAGCAGTACTTC

J: TRBJ2-5
V: TRBV9
D: -
size: -
length: 14
CDR3: CASSKHRETETQYF
DNA: TGTGCCAGCAGCAAACACAGGGAAACGGAGACCCAGTACTTC